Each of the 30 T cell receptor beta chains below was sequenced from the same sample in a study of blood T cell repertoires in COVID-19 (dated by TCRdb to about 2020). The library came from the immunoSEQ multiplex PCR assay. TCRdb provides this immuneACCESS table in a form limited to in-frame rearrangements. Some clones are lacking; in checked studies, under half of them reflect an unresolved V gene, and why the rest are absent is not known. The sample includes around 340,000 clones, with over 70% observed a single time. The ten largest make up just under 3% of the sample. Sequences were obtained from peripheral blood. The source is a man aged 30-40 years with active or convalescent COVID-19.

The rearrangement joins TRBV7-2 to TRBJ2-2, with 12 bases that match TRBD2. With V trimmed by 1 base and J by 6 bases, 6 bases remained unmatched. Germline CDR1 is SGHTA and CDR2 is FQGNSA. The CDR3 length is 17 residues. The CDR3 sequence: CASSLVPSGGAPGELFF. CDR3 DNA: TGTGCCAGCAGCTTAGTCCCTAGCGGGGGGGCCCCCGGGGAGCTGTTTTTT.

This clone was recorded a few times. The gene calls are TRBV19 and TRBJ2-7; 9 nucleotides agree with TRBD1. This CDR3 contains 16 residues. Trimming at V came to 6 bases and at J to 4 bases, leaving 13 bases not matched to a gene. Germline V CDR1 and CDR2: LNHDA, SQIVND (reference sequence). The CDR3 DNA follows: TGTGCCAGTAGCGTTCCGGGACAGGGAAGCTTGTACGAGCAGTACTTC. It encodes CASSVPGQGSLYEQYF. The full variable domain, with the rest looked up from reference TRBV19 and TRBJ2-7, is DGGITQSPKYLFRKEGQNVTLSCEQNLNHDAMYWYRQDPGQGLRLIYYSQIVNDFQKGDIAEGYSVSREKKESFPLTVTSAQKNPTAFYLCASSVPGQGSLYEQYFGPGTRLTVT.

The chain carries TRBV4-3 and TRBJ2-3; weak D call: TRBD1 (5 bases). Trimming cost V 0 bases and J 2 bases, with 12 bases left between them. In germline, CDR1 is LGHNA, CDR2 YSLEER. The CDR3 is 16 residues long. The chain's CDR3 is CASSQDLDSSTDTQYF. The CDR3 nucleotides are TGCGCCAGCAGCCAAGATCTCGACAGCTCCACAGATACGCAGTATTTT.

CDR3 bases: TGTGCCACCACGGACAGGGCTCGGGGAAACATTCAGTACTTC. Protein: CATTDRARGNIQYF. The genes are TRBV7-3 and TRBJ2-4, with 8 bases matching TRBD1. The V gene's germline CDR1 is SGHTA and CDR2 FQGTGA. CDR3 length: 14 residues. V lost 10 bases and J lost 6; bases outside the gene matches: 11.

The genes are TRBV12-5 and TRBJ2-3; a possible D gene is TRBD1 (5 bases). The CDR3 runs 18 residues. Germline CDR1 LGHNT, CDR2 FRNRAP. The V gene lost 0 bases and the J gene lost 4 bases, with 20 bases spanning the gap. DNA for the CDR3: TGTGCTAGTGGTTTGGTAAGGCAGGGAAGAGATTGGGCAGATACGCAGTATTTT. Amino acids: CASGLVRQGRDWADTQYF. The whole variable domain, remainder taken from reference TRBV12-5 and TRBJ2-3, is DARVTQTPRHKVTEMGQEVTMRCQPILGHNTVFWYRQTMMQGLELLAYFRNRAPLDDSGMPKDRFSAEMPDATLATLKIQPSEPRDSAVYFCASGLVRQGRDWADTQYFGPGTRLTVL.

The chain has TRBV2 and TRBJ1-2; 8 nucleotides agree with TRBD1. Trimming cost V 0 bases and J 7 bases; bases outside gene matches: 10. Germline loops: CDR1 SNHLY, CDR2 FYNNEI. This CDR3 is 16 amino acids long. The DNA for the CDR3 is TGTGCCAGCAGTGAAGCGGGGCAGGGGGCCTTCATTGGCTACACCTTC. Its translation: CASSEAGQGAFIGYTF.

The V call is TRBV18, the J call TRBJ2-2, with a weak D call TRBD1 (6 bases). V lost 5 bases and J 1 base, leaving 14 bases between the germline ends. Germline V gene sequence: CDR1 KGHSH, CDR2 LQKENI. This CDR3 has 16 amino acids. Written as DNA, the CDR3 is TGTGCCAGCTCAGCCTCCGGGACACAGAACACCGGGGAGCTGTTTTTT. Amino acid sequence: CASSASGTQNTGELFF.

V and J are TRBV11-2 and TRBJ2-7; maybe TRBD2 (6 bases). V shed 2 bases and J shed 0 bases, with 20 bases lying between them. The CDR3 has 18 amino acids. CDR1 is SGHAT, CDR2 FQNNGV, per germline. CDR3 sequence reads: CASSLISPPGLLSYEQYF. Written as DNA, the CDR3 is TGTGCCAGCAGCTTAATATCTCCCCCGGGACTTCTCTCCTACGAGCAGTACTTC.

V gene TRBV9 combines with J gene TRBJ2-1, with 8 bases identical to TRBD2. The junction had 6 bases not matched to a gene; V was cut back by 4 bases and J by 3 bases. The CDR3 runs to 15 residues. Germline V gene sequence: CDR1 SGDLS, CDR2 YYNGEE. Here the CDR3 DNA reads TGTGCCAGCAGCCCCACGGGGGGGCTCTACAATGAGCAGTTCTTC. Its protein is CASSPTGGLYNEQFF.

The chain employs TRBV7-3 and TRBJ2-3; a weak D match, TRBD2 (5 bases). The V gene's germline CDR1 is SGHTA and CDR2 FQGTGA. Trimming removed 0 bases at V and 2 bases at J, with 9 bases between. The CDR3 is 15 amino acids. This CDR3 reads CASSLTGLPTDTQYF. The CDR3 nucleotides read TGTGCCAGCAGCTTAACCGGACTTCCCACAGATACGCAGTATTTT.

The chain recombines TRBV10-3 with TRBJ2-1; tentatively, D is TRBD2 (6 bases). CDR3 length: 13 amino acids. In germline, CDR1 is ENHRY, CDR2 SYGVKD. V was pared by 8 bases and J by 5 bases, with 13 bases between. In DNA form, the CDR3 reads TGTGCCATCCGACGGGAGCGAGACAATGAGCAGTTCTTC. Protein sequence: CAIRRERDNEQFF.

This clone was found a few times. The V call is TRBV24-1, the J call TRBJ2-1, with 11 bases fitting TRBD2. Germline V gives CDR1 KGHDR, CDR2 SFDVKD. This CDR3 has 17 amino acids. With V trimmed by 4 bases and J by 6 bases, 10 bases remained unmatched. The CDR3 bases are TGTGCCACCAGTGACACTTCTAGCGGGGGGCCGGCCAATGAGCAGTTCTTC. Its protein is CATSDTSSGGPANEQFF.

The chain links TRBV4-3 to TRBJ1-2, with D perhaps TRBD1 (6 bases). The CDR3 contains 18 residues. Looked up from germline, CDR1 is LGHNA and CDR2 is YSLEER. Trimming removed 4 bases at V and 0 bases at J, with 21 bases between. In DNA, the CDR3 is TGCGCCAGCAGCCCCTTCCCTGATGGGGGGGGCGCTAACTATGGCTACACCTTC. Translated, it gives CASSPFPDGGGANYGYTF.

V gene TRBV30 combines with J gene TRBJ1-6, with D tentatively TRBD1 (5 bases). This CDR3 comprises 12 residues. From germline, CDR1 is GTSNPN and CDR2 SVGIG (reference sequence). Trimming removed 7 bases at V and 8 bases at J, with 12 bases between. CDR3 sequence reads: CASGLRDSPLHF. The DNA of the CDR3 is TGTGCCTCAGGGCTCAGGGATTCACCCCTCCACTTT.

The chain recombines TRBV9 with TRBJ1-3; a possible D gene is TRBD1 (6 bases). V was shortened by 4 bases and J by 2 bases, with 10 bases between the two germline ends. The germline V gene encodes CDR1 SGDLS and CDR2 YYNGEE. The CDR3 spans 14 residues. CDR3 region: CASSIQGTGNTIYF. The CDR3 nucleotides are TGTGCCAGCAGCATCCAGGGGACTGGAAACACCATATATTTT.

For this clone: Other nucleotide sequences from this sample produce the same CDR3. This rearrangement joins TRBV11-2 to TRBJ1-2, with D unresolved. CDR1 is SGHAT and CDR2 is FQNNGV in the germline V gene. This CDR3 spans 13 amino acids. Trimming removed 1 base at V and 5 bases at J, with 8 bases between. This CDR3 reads CASSLAGGYGYTF. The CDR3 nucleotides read TGTGCCAGCAGCTTAGCTGGAGGGTATGGCTACACCTTC.

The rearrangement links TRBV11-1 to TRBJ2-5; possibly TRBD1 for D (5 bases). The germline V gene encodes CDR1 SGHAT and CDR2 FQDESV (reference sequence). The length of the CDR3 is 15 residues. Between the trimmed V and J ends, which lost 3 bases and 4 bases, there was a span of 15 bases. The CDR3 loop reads CASSFQGRHGETQYF. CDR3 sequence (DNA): TGTGCCAGCAGCTTCCAGGGTCGGCACGGAGAGACCCAGTACTTC.

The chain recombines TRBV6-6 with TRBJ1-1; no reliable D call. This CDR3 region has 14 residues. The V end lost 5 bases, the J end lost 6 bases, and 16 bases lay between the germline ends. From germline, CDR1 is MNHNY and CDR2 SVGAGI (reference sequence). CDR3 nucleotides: TGTGCCAGCAGTGCGACGTCCGAGGTCGCTGAAGCTTTCTTT. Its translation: CASSATSEVAEAFF.

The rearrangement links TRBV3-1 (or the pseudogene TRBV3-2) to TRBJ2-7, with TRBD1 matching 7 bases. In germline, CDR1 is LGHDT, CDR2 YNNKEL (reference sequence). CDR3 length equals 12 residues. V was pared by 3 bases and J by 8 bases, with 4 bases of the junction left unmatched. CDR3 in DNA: TGTGCCAGCAGCCATATACAGGGGCAGCAGTACTTC. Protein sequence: CASSHIQGQQYF.

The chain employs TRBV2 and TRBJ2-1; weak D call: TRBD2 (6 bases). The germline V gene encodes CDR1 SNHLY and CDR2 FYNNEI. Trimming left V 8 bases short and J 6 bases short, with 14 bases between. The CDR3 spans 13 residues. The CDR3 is CASLKGLFNEQFF. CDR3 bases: TGTGCCAGCCTAAAGGGACTTTTCAATGAGCAGTTCTTC. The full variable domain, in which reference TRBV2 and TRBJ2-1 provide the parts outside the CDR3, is EPEVTQTPSHQVTQMGQEVILRCVPISNHLYFYWYRQILGQKVEFLVSFYNNEISEKSEIFDDQFSVERPDGSNFTLKIRSTKLEDSAMYFCASLKGLFNEQFFGPGTRLTVL.

The CDR3 loop is CASSISAGGLTDTQYF. CDR3 in DNA: TGTGCCAGCAGCATCTCAGCGGGAGGGCTGACAGATACGCAGTATTTT. The J gene is TRBJ2-3, the V gene TRBV7-2, with TRBD2 identical over 10 bases. The CDR3 runs to 16 residues. The V segment lost 5 bases and the J segment 3 bases; nucleotides outside the gene matches: 8. Germline V gene data show CDR1 as SGHTA and CDR2 as FQGNSA. Complete variable domain (other parts from reference TRBV7-2 and TRBJ2-3): GAGVSQSPSNKVTEKGKDVELRCDPISGHTALYWYRQSLGQGLEFLIYFQGNSAPDKSGLPSDRFSAERTGGSVSTLTIQRTQQEDSAVYLCASSISAGGLTDTQYFGPGTRLTVL.

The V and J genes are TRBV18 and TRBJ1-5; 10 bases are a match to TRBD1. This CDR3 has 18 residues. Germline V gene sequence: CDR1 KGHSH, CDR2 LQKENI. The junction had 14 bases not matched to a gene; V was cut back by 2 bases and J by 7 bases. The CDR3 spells CASSPVHGGQGGNQPQHF. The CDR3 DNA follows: TGTGCCAGCTCACCAGTGCACGGAGGACAGGGGGGGAACCAGCCCCAGCATTTT.

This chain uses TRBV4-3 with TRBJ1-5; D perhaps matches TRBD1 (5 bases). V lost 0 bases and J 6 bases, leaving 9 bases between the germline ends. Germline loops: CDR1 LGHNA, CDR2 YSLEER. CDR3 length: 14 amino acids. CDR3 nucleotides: TGCGCCAGCAGCCAAGACGATAGGGGTCAGCCCCAGCATTTT. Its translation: CASSQDDRGQPQHF.

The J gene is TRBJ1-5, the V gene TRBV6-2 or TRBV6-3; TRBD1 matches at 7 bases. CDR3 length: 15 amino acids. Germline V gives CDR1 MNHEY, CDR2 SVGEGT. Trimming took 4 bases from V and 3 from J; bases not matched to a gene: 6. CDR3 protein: CASSSWTGDNQPQHF. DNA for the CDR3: TGTGCCAGCAGTTCTTGGACAGGCGACAATCAGCCCCAGCATTTT.

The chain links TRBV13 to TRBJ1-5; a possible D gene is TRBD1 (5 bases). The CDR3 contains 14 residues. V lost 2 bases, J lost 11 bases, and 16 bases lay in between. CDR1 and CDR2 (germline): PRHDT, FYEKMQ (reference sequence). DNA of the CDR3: TGTGCCAGCAGCTTATGGGGGGATGTTGGGTCCCAGCATTTT. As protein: CASSLWGDVGSQHF.

CDR3 loop: CASSLLGGLGKLFF. In DNA form, the CDR3 reads TGCGCCAGCAGCCTTCTAGGCGGATTGGGAAAACTGTTTTTT. The chain couples TRBV4-1 to TRBJ1-4; D gene ambiguous. The V and J ends lost 4 bases and 10 bases respectively, with 16 bases between them. Germline V gene data show CDR1 as MGHRA and CDR2 as YSYEKL. The CDR3 length is 14 residues.

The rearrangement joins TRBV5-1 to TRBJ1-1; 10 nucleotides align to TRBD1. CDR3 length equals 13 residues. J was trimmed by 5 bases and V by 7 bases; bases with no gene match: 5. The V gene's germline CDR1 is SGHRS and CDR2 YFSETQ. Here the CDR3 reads CASSGGQGTEAFF. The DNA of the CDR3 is TGCGCCAGCTCGGGGGGACAGGGGACTGAAGCTTTCTTT.

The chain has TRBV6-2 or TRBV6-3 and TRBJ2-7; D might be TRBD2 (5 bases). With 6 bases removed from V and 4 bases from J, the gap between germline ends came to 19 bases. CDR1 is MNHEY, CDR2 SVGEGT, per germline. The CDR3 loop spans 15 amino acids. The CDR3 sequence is CASSGATNSWYEQYF. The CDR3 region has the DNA TGTGCCAGCAGCGGTGCGACTAACAGTTGGTACGAGCAGTACTTC.

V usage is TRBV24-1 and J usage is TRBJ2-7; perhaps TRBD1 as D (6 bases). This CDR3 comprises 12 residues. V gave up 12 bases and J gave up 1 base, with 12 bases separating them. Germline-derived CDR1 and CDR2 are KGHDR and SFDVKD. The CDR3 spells CAAGDGSYEQYF. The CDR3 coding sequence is TGTGCCGCAGGGGACGGGTCCTACGAGCAGTACTTC.

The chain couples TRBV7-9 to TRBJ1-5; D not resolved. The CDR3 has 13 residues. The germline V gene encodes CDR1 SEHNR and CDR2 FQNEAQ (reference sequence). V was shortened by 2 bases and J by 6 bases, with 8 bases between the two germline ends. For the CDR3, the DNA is TGTGCCAGCAGCTTATTGGCGGGTCAGCCCCAGCATTTT. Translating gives CASSLLAGQPQHF.